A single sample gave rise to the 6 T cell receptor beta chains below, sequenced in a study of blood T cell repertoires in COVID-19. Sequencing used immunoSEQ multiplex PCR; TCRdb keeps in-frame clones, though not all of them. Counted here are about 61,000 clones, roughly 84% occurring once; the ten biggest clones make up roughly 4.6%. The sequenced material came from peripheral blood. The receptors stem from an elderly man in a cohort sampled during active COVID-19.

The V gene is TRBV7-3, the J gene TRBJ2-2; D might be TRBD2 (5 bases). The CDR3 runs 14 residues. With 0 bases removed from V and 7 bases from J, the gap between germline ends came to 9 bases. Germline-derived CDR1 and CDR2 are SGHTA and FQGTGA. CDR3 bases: TGTGCCAGCAGCTTAACAACCGGGATCGGGGAGCTGTTTTTT. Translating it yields CASSLTTGIGELFF.

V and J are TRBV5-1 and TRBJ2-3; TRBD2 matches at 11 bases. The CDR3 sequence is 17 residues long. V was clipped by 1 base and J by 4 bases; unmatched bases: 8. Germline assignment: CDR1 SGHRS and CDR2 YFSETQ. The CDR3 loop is CASSLPLAGGVADTQYF. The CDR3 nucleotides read TGCGCCAGCAGCTTGCCTCTAGCGGGGGGAGTCGCAGATACGCAGTATTTT.

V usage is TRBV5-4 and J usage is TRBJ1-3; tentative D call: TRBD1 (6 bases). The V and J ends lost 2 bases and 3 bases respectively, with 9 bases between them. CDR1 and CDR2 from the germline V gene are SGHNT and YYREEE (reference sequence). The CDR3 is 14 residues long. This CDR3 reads CASSLQGNGNTIYF. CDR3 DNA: TGTGCCAGCAGCTTACAGGGAAATGGAAACACCATATATTTT.

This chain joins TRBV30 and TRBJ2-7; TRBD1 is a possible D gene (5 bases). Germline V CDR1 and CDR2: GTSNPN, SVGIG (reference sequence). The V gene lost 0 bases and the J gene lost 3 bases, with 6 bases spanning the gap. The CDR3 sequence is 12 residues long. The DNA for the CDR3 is TGTGCCTGGAGTGTCAGGGTCTACGAGCAGTACTTC. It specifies CAWSVRVYEQYF.

In DNA form, the CDR3 reads TGTGCCAGCAGCTTATCGGGTTGGGGACAGGGAAATGAGCAGTTCTTC. This gives the protein CASSLSGWGQGNEQFF. The V and J genes are TRBV7-8 and TRBJ2-1, with 9 bases identical to TRBD1. The CDR3 consists of 16 residues. With V trimmed by 2 bases and J by 7 bases, 9 bases remained unmatched. Germline V gene lookup returns CDR1 SGHVS and CDR2 FQNEAQ.

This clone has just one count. CDR3 residues: CASSSLNYGYTF. The CDR3 region has the DNA TGTGCCAGCAGTTCCCTTAACTATGGCTACACCTTC. V usage is TRBV12-3 or TRBV12-4 and J usage is TRBJ1-2; D ambiguous. Between the trimmed V and J ends, which lost 4 bases and 1 base, there was a span of 4 bases. CDR3 size: 12 residues.